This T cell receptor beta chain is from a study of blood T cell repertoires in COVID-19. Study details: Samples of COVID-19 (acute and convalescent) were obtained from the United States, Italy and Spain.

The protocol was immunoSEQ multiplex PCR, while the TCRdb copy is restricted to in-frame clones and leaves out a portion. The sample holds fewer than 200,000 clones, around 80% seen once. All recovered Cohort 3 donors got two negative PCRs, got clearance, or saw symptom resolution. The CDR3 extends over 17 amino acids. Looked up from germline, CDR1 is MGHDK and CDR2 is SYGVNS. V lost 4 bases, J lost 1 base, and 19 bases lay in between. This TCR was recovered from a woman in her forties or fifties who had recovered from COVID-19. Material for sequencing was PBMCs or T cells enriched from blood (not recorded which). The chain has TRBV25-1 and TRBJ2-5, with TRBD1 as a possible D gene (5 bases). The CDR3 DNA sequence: TGTGCCAGCAGTGGGGAACAGGAGAATTATGTCCAAGAGACCCAGTACTTC. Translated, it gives CASSGEQENYVQETQYF.